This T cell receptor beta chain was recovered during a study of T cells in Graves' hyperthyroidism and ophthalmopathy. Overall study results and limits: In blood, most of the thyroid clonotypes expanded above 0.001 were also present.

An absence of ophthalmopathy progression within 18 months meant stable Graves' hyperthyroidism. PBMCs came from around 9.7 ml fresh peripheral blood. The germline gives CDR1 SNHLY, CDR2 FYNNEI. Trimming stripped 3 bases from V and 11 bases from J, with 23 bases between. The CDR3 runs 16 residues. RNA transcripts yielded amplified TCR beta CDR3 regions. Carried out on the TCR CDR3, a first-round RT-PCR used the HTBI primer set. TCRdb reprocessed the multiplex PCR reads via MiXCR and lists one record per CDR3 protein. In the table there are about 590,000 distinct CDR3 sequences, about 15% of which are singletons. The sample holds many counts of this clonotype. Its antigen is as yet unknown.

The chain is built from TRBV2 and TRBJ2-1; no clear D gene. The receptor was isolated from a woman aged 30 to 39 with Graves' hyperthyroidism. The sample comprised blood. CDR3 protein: CASSEVDGFANLQQFF. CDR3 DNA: TGTGCCAGCAGTGAGGTCGATGGCTTTGCAAACCTGCAGCAGTTCTTC.